This T cell receptor (beta chain) comes out of a study of blood T cells in healthy people across ages (dated by TCRdb to about 2015). Regarding the research as a whole: In model experiments, roughly one uniquely barcoded TCR beta cDNA molecule per two T cells was captured by template switching. To avoid experimental bias, donors of different ages were distributed randomly across sequencing lanes. Using the same blood draw, the study looked at two additional independent replicas of 1 million unique cDNA reads for two donors, one aged 18 to 30 and the other aged 80 or older. Using deep sequencing normalized with unique cDNA molecular identifiers, the study measured how TCR beta repertoire diversity changes with age. The donors were split into four age groups: young (average about 16 years), middle-aged (39), aged (over 55) and long-lived (over 75).

Library creation used 5' RACE. Sequencer: Illumina HiSeq 2500. A second PCR of roughly 7 to 11 cycles was run with a J-beta primer mix and a sample-barcoded 5' primer. Each TCR beta cDNA molecule received a unique molecular identifier from a template-switch 5' adaptor carrying 12 random nucleotides. Each sample yielded at least 3 million CDR3-containing paired-end reads. All of the RNA was converted into first-strand cDNA using the Mint cDNA synthesis kit, with a TRBC-specific oligonucleotide serving as the primer. All cDNA was treated with uracil-DNA glycosylase and then went through a first 18-cycle PCR with the universal primers M1SS and BC2_uni_R. Regarding the original processing steps: Each sample was normalized by randomly selecting 1 million high-quality reads, each carrying a distinct molecular identifier. Reads sharing molecular identifiers were discarded rather than binned into consensus sequences. MiTCR, run with a Q25 quality threshold and the strictest error-elimination algorithm, handled CDR3 identification, clonotype clustering and error correction. A nonparametric unseen species model with Euler transformation was used to estimate a lower bound on total TCR beta diversity. In TCRdb, the public reads were trimmed at Q25 with fastp and aligned with MiXCR, with productive beta chains retained. A single entry per CDR3 protein holds the most common genes and DNA from its merged rows. These V and J calls originate from TCRdb's pipeline instead of the authors' own analysis. The sample yields under 2 million distinct CDR3 sequences; roughly 32% were counted once. The ten largest clones take up over 9% of the sample.

The CDR1 and CDR2 encoded by the germline V gene are MNHEY and SVGEGT. V is cut by 6 bases and J by 2 bases, and the space between the germline ends is 14 bases. The cysteine opens and the phenylalanine closes a CDR3 of 14 amino acids. The sequence is cut down to CDR3 DNA, 42 bases in frame from base 1. Results and caveats for the whole study, not just this receptor: Observed TCR beta diversity per million T cells fell roughly linearly with age, and a significant reduction was already apparent by age about 36. Estimates of total diversity based on one million sequenced T cells were considered lower bounds and underestimates. Donor CMV infection status was unknown, potentially confounding age-related changes in expanded clonotypes. A strong correlation was found between observed TCR beta diversity and the percentage of naive T cells measured by flow cytometry. Compared with the aged group, more naive CD4+ T cells, fewer expanded clones and increased TCR diversity were shown by the long-lived group, suggesting age selection. Bulk unsorted PBMC profiling prevented conclusive comparison of naive and antigen-experienced compartments.

Systemically healthy Caucasian individuals from Russia, roughly 40 in total and aged about 6 to 90 years, were included as donors. Each donor gave ten milliliters of peripheral blood, drawn into EDTA-treated Vacutainer tubes. Ficoll-Paque density-gradient centrifugation was used to isolate PBMCs, with at least 7 million obtained per sample. Trizol reagent was used to extract total RNA from PBMCs, with at least 6 micrograms per sample. For every donor, flow cytometry on a PBMC aliquot measured the percentage of naive CD45RAhigh/CD27high T cells. This clonotype turned up a few times. What this receptor recognizes is not known. No much larger clone exists at a distance of one base, and base qualities are not known.

Here the chain combines TRBV6-2 or TRBV6-3 and TRBJ2-7; D gene: possibly TRBD2, on 5 matching bases. Sequencing was done on a sample of blood. This TCR came from a woman in her 30s in good health. This receptor has the CDR3 CASRESGNPYEQYF. The nucleotides read TGTGCCAGCAGAGAATCCGGGAACCCCTACGAGCAGTACTTC.